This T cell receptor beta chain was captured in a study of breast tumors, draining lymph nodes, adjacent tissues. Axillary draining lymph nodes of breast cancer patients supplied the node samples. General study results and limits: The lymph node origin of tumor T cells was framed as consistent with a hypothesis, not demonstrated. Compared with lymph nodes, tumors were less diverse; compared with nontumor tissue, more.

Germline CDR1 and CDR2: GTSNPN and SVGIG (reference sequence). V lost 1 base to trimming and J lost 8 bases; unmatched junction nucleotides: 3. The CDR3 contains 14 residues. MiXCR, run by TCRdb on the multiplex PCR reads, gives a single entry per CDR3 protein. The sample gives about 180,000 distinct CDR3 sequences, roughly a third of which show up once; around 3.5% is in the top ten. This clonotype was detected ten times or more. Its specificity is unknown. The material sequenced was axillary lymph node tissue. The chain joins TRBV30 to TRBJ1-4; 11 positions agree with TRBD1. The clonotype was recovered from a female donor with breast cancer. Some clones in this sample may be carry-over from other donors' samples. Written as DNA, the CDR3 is TGTGCCTGGAGTGGGACAGGGGGCAGGGAAAAACTGTTTTTT. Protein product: CAWSGTGGREKLFF.